This T cell receptor beta chain was retrieved from a study of beta chain features in type 1 diabetes. Study-wide points: Shorter TCRB CDR3s, moderately but significantly so, were found in Type 1 diabetes patients in all four CD4+ subsets.

This clone was detected only a few times. Its target is unknown. Trimming took 0 bases from V and 5 from J, leaving 13 bases between them. Germline V gene sequence: CDR1 SGHKS, CDR2 YYEKEE (reference sequence). This CDR3 contains 15 residues. The study reverse transcribed the entire isolated RNA, so it sequenced expressed TCRB transcripts. Only in-frame clones appear in the TCRdb table, and some are missing; sequencing was by immunoSEQ multiplex PCR. The repertoire has roughly 400,000 clones, 9.6% of them found once; the top ten carry 0.6%. This clonotype was obtained from a man aged 30-40 years with type 1 diabetes. Sequencing was done on a sample of central memory CD4+ T cells from blood. The chain is built from TRBV5-5 and TRBJ2-3, with D unresolved. The CDR3, as DNA: TGTGCCAGCAGCTTGGCTCTCCCAGCAGGAGATACGCAGTATTTT. Amino acid sequence: CASSLALPAGDTQYF.